Listed below are T cell receptor beta chains from one sample, sequenced in a study of blood T cell repertoires in COVID-19. Data came from immunoSEQ multiplex PCR; TCRdb stores just in-frame clones and leaves some out. The sample contains about 110,000 clones, approximately 88% of which appear only once. What was sequenced was peripheral blood. The source is a woman in her 70s with acute or convalescent COVID-19. Both conserved end residues are part of each CDR3. A D gene is named only where the DNA matches it firmly. Clone size appears in some rows only: once, few, many, or a class for an expanded clone.

v_call,j_call,d_call,clone_size,cdr3_aa,cdr3_nt
TRBV3-1/TRBV3-2,TRBJ2-5,NA,NA,CASSQSSILETQYF,TGTGCCAGCAGCCAGTCTAGTATCTTGGAGACCCAGTACTTC
TRBV7-2,TRBJ2-1,NA,NA,CASSLGRDNEQFF,TGTGCCAGCAGCTTAGGCAGGGACAATGAGCAGTTCTTC
TRBV3-1/TRBV3-2,TRBJ2-7,TRBD2,NA,CASSRGLAEVF,TGTGCCAGCAGCCGAGGACTAGCGGAGGTCTTC
TRBV2,TRBJ2-3,TRBD2,NA,CASRLAGTDTQYF,TGTGCCAGCCGGCTAGCGGGCACAGATACGCAGTATTTT
TRBV14,TRBJ2-1,NA,NA,CASSHLTLPGVGPTYNEQFF,TGTGCCAGCAGCCACCTCACCCTACCAGGGGTAGGCCCCACCTACAATGAGCAGTTCTTC
TRBV30,TRBJ1-6,TRBD1,NA,CAWSTGVDFYNSPLHF,TGTGCCTGGAGTACAGGGGTAGATTTTTATAATTCACCCCTCCACTTT
TRBV30,TRBJ2-5,NA,NA,CAWSPRTSQGTQYF,TGTGCCTGGAGTCCTCGGACGAGCCAGGGGACCCAGTACTTC
TRBV21-1,TRBJ2-2,NA,NA,CASSEGLAENTGELFF,TGTGCCAGCAGCGAGGGACTAGCCGAGAACACCGGGGAGCTGTTTTTT
TRBV18,TRBJ2-7,TRBD2,NA,CASSPRSGGPFEQYF,TGTGCCAGCTCCCCTCGAAGCGGGGGGCCGTTCGAGCAGTACTTC
TRBV5-6,TRBJ1-1,TRBD1,NA,CASSWGQGNTEAFF,TGTGCCAGCAGCTGGGGACAGGGGAACACTGAAGCTTTCTTT
TRBV19,TRBJ2-3,NA,NA,CASSIGISTDTQYF,TGTGCCAGTAGTATCGGGATTAGCACAGATACGCAGTATTTT
TRBV5-3,TRBJ1-5,NA,NA,CARSLSRTRLGAQHF,TGTGCCAGAAGCTTGTCTCGGACCAGGCTCGGGGCCCAGCATTTT
TRBV3-1/TRBV3-2,TRBJ2-7,NA,NA,CASSQGSHTEQYF,TGTGCCAGCAGCCAAGGGTCCCACACCGAGCAGTACTTC
TRBV19,TRBJ1-5,TRBD1,NA,CASSGTGIQPQHF,TGTGCCAGTAGTGGGACAGGAATTCAGCCCCAGCATTTT
TRBV6-6,TRBJ2-7,NA,NA,CASSPENYEQYF,TGTGCCAGCAGCCCGGAGAACTACGAGCAGTACTTC
TRBV7-2,TRBJ1-2,NA,NA,CASSHQSVGSRGANGYTF,TGTGCCAGCAGCCATCAGTCCGTTGGGTCGCGGGGGGCAAATGGCTACACCTTC
TRBV19,TRBJ1-4,NA,NA,CASLEPGYEKLFF,TGTGCCAGTCTTGAACCGGGATATGAAAAACTGTTTTTT
TRBV6-5,TRBJ1-2,NA,few,CASSYEGLGHLSTF,TGTGCCAGCAGTTACGAGGGATTAGGCCACCTATCCACCTTC
TRBV7-2,TRBJ2-5,TRBD2,NA,CASSLGAAGRETQYF,TGTGCCAGCAGCTTAGGGGCAGCGGGGAGAGAGACCCAGTACTTC
TRBV7-9,TRBJ2-5,NA,once,CASSSRVPETQYF,TGTGCCAGCAGCTCCAGGGTACCAGAGACCCAGTACTTC
TRBV5-1,TRBJ2-7,TRBD1,NA,CASSPDRIHEQYF,TGCGCCAGCAGTCCGGACAGGATCCACGAGCAGTACTTC
TRBV10-3,TRBJ1-2,NA,NA,CAISGGGANYGYTF,TGTGCCATCAGTGGCGGAGGGGCTAACTATGGCTACACCTTC